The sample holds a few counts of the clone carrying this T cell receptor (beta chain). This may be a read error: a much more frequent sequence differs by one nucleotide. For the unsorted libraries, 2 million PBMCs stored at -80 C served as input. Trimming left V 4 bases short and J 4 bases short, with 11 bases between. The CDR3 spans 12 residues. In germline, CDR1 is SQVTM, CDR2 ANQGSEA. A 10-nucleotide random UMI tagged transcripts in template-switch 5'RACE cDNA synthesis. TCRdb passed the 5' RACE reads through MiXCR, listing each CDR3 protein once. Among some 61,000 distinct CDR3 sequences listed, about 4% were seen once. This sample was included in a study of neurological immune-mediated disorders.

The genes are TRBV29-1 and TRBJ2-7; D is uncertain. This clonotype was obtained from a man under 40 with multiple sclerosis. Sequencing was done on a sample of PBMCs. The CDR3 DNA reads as TGCAGCGTTGGAGAAGGAGAATACGAGCAGTACTTC. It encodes CSVGEGEYEQYF.